Listed below are T cell receptor beta chains from one sample, sequenced in a study of blood T cells in healthy people across ages. TCRdb redid the calling of the 5' RACE reads with MiXCR, one entry per CDR3 protein. The sample holds about 1.8 million distinct CDR3 sequences; around half are singletons and the top ten take 2.1%. The sample consisted of blood. The receptors here all came from a woman aged 40 to 50 in good health. The CDR3 runs from the conserved cysteine through the conserved F or W. A D gene is named only where the DNA matches it firmly. Size is omitted from some rows. Given values are once, few, many or a class for expanded clones.

d_gene	v_gene	j_gene	len	abundance	CDR3aa	CDR3nt
-	TRBV28	TRBJ2-7	14	once	CASSVWHQNYEQYF	TGTGCCAGCAGTGTGTGGCACCAGAACTACGAGCAGTACTTC
-	TRBV12-3/TRBV12-4	TRBJ2-4	12	few	CASRGALDIQYF	TGTGCCAGCCGAGGGGCCTTAGACATTCAGTACTTC
TRBD1	TRBV7-2	TRBJ1-4	13	once	CASSLKQGRKLFF	TGTGCCAGCAGCTTAAAACAGGGGCGAAAACTGTTTTTT
-	TRBV11-2	TRBJ2-3	14	-	CASRSQISTDTQYF	TGTGCCAGCCGTTCTCAGATTAGTACAGATACGCAGTATTTT
-	TRBV7-6	TRBJ2-7	15	-	CASTLGWGPHLEQYF	TGTGCCAGCACCTTGGGATGGGGACCACATCTCGAGCAGTACTTC
-	TRBV5-1	TRBJ1-2	15	-	CAGSLEQGIYNGYTF	TGCGCCGGCAGCTTGGAACAGGGAATATACAATGGCTACACCTTC
-	TRBV5-1	TRBJ1-1	15	-	CASSSDGAMNTEAFF	TGCGCCAGCAGCTCCGACGGAGCCATGAACACTGAAGCTTTCTTT
TRBD2	TRBV5-1	TRBJ2-3	18	-	CASSSVPVSSGVRNTQYF	TGCGCCAGCAGCTCGGTCCCTGTGTCTAGCGGGGTCCGCAATACGCAGTATTTT
-	TRBV5-1	TRBJ2-5	13	many	CASSSRDQETQYF	TGCGCCAGCAGCTCCCGGGACCAAGAGACCCAGTACTTC
-	TRBV29-1	TRBJ2-1	12	-	CSLKLGYNEQFF	TGCAGCCTTAAGTTAGGGTACAATGAGCAGTTCTTC
-	TRBV7-9	TRBJ1-4	14	few	CASSLAGTNEKLFF	TGCGCCAGCAGCTTGGCCGGCACTAATGAAAAACTGTTTTTT
-	TRBV20-1	TRBJ2-2	16	-	CSASPQGPSNTGELFF	TGCAGTGCTAGTCCCCAGGGGCCCTCGAACACCGGGGAGCTGTTTTTT
TRBD1	TRBV7-3	TRBJ2-3	15	-	CASSSRGLYTDTQYF	TGTGCCAGCAGCTCCAGGGGGCTCTACACAGATACGCAGTATTTT
TRBD1	TRBV5-1	TRBJ1-1	16	-	CASSSIQGAGNTEAFF	TGCGCCAGCAGCTCGATTCAGGGGGCTGGGAACACTGAAGCTTTCTTT
-	TRBV6-2/TRBV6-3	TRBJ2-7	14	-	CASSLRQGSIEQYF	TGTGCCAGCAGTTTAAGGCAGGGCAGTATCGAGCAGTACTTC
-	TRBV7-2	TRBJ2-3	13	few	CASSLTSPSTQYF	TGTGCCAGCAGCTTAACTAGTCCCAGTACGCAGTATTTT
TRBD1	TRBV7-2	TRBJ2-3	15	-	CASSLDRGKADTQYF	TGTGCCAGCAGCTTGGACAGGGGCAAGGCAGATACGCAGTATTTT
-	TRBV21-1	TRBJ2-7	12	-	CASSWDREEQYF	TGTGCCAGCAGCTGGGACAGGGAAGAGCAGTACTTC
-	TRBV7-9	TRBJ1-1	16	-	CASSLASGQGITEAFF	TGTGCCAGCAGCTTAGCCTCCGGTCAAGGGATCACTGAAGCTTTCTTT
-	TRBV18	TRBJ2-5	15	-	CASSPSRALQETQYF	TGTGCCAGCTCACCATCACGGGCCTTACAAGAGACCCAGTACTTC
TRBD2	TRBV14	TRBJ2-7	14	-	CASSRVGRAYEQYF	TGTGCCAGCAGCCGCGTCGGGAGGGCCTACGAGCAGTACTTC
TRBD2	TRBV2	TRBJ2-5	14	few	CASTLQAGQETQYF	TGTGCCAGCACATTACAAGCGGGACAAGAGACCCAGTACTTC
TRBD2	TRBV2	TRBJ2-1	14	-	CASSVRGGPNEQFF	TGTGCCAGCAGTGTCCGGGGGGGCCCCAATGAGCAGTTCTTC